This T cell receptor beta chain was documented in a study of blood T cell repertoires in COVID-19. Study summary: Collection of acute and convalescent COVID-19 samples took place in the United States, Italy and Spain. Sample material is recorded as cDNA or gDNA derived from T cells, B-cell-depleted T cells, or PBMCs.

This table comes from immunoSEQ multiplex PCR, and its TCRdb copy is limited to in-frame clones, with some not included. The table records roughly 55,000 clones, roughly 80% of them present only once. CDR1 KGHDR and CDR2 SFDVKD come from the germline V gene. V dropped 5 bases and J dropped 2 bases, with 5 bases sitting between them. The CDR3 is 12 amino acids. Sample: peripheral blood. This chain links TRBV24-1 with TRBJ1-2; D is unresolved. This clonotype was obtained from a man aged 80 or over with acute or convalescent COVID-19. CDR3 sequence reads: CATSVGNYGYTF. CDR3 nucleotide sequence: TGTGCCACCAGTGTGGGCAACTATGGCTACACCTTC.